Below are 24 T cell receptor beta chains sequenced from a single sample in a study of read filtering for tumor transcriptome and immune sequencing. From roughly 390 ng of RNA, a library with molecular barcoded alpha/delta and beta/gamma adaptors was made. Each CDR3 protein gets one entry after TCRdb re-called the reads with MiXCR. Of more than 100,000 distinct CDR3 sequences in the sample, roughly 13% were seen once. Sequenced input: a population of CD138-negative cells sorted from bone marrow. The receptors were sampled from a donor at least 40 years old with multiple myeloma.

The chain combines TRBV30 with TRBJ2-1; 16 nucleotides align to TRBD2. The CDR3 consists of 16 residues. Germline CDR1 and CDR2: GTSNPN and SVGIG (reference sequence). V was pared by 4 bases and J by 8 bases, with 8 bases of the junction left unmatched. The CDR3 loop is CAWTRGLAGGLDEQFF. The CDR3 coding sequence is TGTGCCTGGACCCGGGGACTAGCGGGAGGGCTAGATGAGCAGTTCTTC.

Turning to this clonotype: A much larger clone lies a single base off, so this may be a read error. The V gene is TRBV7-9, the J gene TRBJ2-5; 10 bases map to TRBD2. Per germline, CDR1 SEHNR and CDR2 FQNEAQ (reference sequence). The CDR3 sequence is 16 residues long. Written as DNA, the CDR3 is TGTGCCAGCAGCTTACTAGCGGGAGTGTGGCAAGGGACCCAGTACTTC. Amino acid sequence: CASSLLAGVWQGTQYF. The entire variable domain, with the rest obtained from reference TRBV7-9 and TRBJ2-5, is as follows: DTGVSQNPRHKITKRGQNVTFRCDPISEHNRLYWYRQTLGQGPEFLTYFQNEAQLEKSRLLSDRFSAERPKGSFSTLEIQRTEQGDSAMYLCASSLLAGVWQGTQYFGPGTRLLVL.

This clonotype was seen repeatedly, ten times or more. The rearrangement links TRBV20-1 to TRBJ2-4; TRBD1 might be the D (6 bases). The length of the CDR3 is 11 residues. V lost 5 bases, J lost 9 bases, and 11 bases lay in between. The germline gives CDR1 DFQATT, CDR2 SNEGSKA (reference sequence). The CDR3, as DNA: TGCAGTGCTGGCAGGGGTGGCATTCAGTACTTC. Protein sequence: CSAGRGGIQYF.

For the CDR3, the DNA is TGTGCCAGCAGTCGTTACCCGAACACCGGGGAGCTGTTTTTT. Translation: CASSRYPNTGELFF. The rearrangement links TRBV3-1 to TRBJ2-2; D gene uncertain. V was shortened by 6 bases and J by 0 bases, with 8 bases between the two germline ends. This CDR3 is built from 14 residues. Germline values: CDR1 LGHDT, CDR2 YNNKEL (reference sequence).

This clonotype has just one count. The chain couples TRBV7-9 to TRBJ2-1; D is possibly TRBD1 or TRBD2 (6 bases each). V shed 2 bases and J shed 7 bases, with 36 bases lying between them. This CDR3 has 22 residues. Germline lookup yields CDR1 SEHNR and CDR2 FQNEAQ (reference sequence). CDR3 protein: CASSLYSGTGAGSRTTWNEQFF. DNA of the CDR3: TGTGCCAGCAGCTTATATAGCGGTACGGGGGCAGGGAGTCGGACGACGTGGAATGAGCAGTTCTTC.

In its sample, this clonotype was seen many times. The gene calls are TRBV3-1 and TRBJ2-1, with TRBD2 as a possible D gene (6 bases). Germline V CDR1 and CDR2: LGHDT, YNNKEL (reference sequence). Trimming stripped 0 bases from V and 2 bases from J, with 8 bases between. CDR3 length: 15 residues. In DNA form, the CDR3 reads TGTGCCAGCAGCCAAGATACGGGGGCCTACAATGAGCAGTTCTTC. It specifies CASSQDTGAYNEQFF.

This clonotype was counted ten times or more. This sequence joins TRBV21-1 and TRBJ2-1; the table's D call, TRBD2, has no DNA check behind it. TRBV21-1 corresponds to a pseudogene. CDR3 size: 18 residues. The CDR3 DNA is TGTGCCAGGGGCGCGAAATTGGGGGCTAGCGGGAGGGCAAATGAGCAGTTCTTC. Its translation: CARGAKLGASGRANEQFF.

The chain uses TRBV12-3 or TRBV12-4 and TRBJ2-5; D is perhaps TRBD2 (5 bases). The CDR3 has 15 amino acids. V lost 6 bases to trimming and J lost 0 bases, with 14 bases between them. CDR3 loop: CASSKAPGYQETQYF. The DNA for the CDR3 is TGTGCCAGCAGCAAGGCCCCGGGGTACCAAGAGACCCAGTACTTC.

The J gene is TRBJ2-3, the V gene TRBV29-1; 7 bases agree with TRBD1. Trimming at V came to 4 bases and at J to 1 base, leaving 2 bases not matched to a gene. This CDR3 has 13 residues. CDR1 and CDR2 from the germline V gene are SQVTM and ANQGSEA. In DNA form, the CDR3 reads TGCAGCGTTGCCGACAGGGGCACAGATACGCAGTATTTT. It translates to CSVADRGTDTQYF.

This clonotype was found many times. The V and J genes are TRBV7-9 and TRBJ1-4; 9 bases line up with TRBD1. The CDR3 spans 13 residues. The germline gives CDR1 SEHNR, CDR2 FQNEAQ (reference sequence). V lost 10 bases, J lost 8 bases, and 8 bases stayed unmatched. In DNA, the CDR3 is TGTGCCACGGACAGGGGATATGAAGAAAAACTGTTTTTT. Its translation is CATDRGYEEKLFF.

This clonotype came up many times. The chain has TRBV20-1 and TRBJ1-5; D call uncertain. This CDR3 is 12 amino acids long. Trimming left V 5 bases short and J 0 bases short, with 5 bases between. Germline V CDR1 and CDR2: DFQATT, SNEGSKA (reference sequence). The CDR3, as DNA: TGCAGTGCTCTGTATAGCAATCAGCCCCAGCATTTT. It encodes CSALYSNQPQHF.

This clonotype was observed at least ten times. V and J are TRBV7-2 and TRBJ2-7, with no clear D. Germline V CDR1 and CDR2: SGHTA, FQGNSA. V dropped 3 bases and J dropped 7 bases, with 7 bases sitting between them. There are 11 residues in the CDR3. This chain's CDR3 is CASSFTAEQYF. The CDR3 DNA is TGTGCCAGCAGCTTTACGGCTGAGCAGTACTTC.

This clonotype was counted at least ten times. V gene TRBV29-1 combines with J gene TRBJ2-1, with no clear D. The germline gives CDR1 SQVTM, CDR2 ANQGSEA. This CDR3 comprises 13 residues. The germline V and J ends were trimmed by 7 bases and 7 bases, with 17 bases remaining between them. This chain's CDR3 is CSAPLGAGNEQFF. The CDR3, as DNA: TGCAGCGCCCCCCTCGGCGCTGGGAATGAGCAGTTCTTC.

The chain joins TRBV20-1 to TRBJ2-1; weak D call: TRBD2 (5 bases). Germline lookup yields CDR1 DFQATT and CDR2 SNEGSKA (reference sequence). With 8 bases removed from V and 6 bases from J, the gap between germline ends came to 14 bases. The CDR3 has 12 residues. The CDR3 region is CSSRGLCNEQFF. The CDR3, as DNA: TGCAGTTCCCGCGGACTCTGCAATGAGCAGTTCTTC.

This clonotype was observed many times. The rearrangement joins TRBV7-9 to TRBJ2-7; D is possibly TRBD1 (6 bases). Trimming left V 0 bases short and J 1 base short, with 10 bases between. The length of the CDR3 is 15 residues. CDR1 is SEHNR and CDR2 is FQNEAQ in the germline V gene (reference sequence). CDR3 bases: TGTGCCAGCAGCTTAGCCGGGACACGTTCCTACGAGCAGTACTTC. Its translation is CASSLAGTRSYEQYF.

A remark on this clonotype: The missing conserved phenylalanine or tryptophan at the end of this CDR3 makes a read error likely. The chain links TRBV3-1 to TRBJ1-1, with D hard to call. This CDR3 comprises 12 residues. Germline CDR1 reads LGHDT; CDR2 reads YNNKEL (reference sequence). V shed 3 bases and J shed 10 bases, with 12 bases lying between them. This chain's CDR3 is CASSHDSPRAFL. The CDR3 region has the DNA TGTGCCAGCAGCCACGACTCGCCGCGAGCTTTCCTT.

This clonotype was counted ten times or more. This chain uses TRBV20-1 with TRBJ1-6; 11 positions agree with TRBD1. The CDR3 sequence is 16 residues long. V shed 0 bases, J shed 10 bases, and the junction held 8 bases outside the gene matches. Germline CDR1 DFQATT, CDR2 SNEGSKA (reference sequence). The CDR3 DNA is TGCAGTGCTAGAGATGGGGGGACAGGGGGTGTCTCACCCCTCCACTTT. Its protein is CSARDGGTGGVSPLHF.

The CDR3 DNA sequence: TGTGCCATCAGTGCCGGGCGGGAGCCAGATACGCAGTATTTT. Its translation is CAISAGREPDTQYF. The chain uses TRBV10-3 and TRBJ2-3; 7 bases line up with TRBD2. V shed 4 bases, J shed 4 bases, and the junction held 5 bases outside the gene matches. This CDR3 spans 14 amino acids. The germline V gene encodes CDR1 ENHRY and CDR2 SYGVKD.

This clonotype was counted at least ten times. The chain combines TRBV12-3 or TRBV12-4 with TRBJ2-3; tentative D call: TRBD1 (6 bases). The CDR3 consists of 15 residues. Trimming took 3 bases from V and 7 from J, leaving 17 bases between them. In DNA, the CDR3 is TGTGCCAGCAGTTTGTCCGAGAGAGGGACAAATACGCAGTATTTT. Translated, it gives CASSLSERGTNTQYF.

Comment on this clonotype: Being one base from a much bigger clone, this may be a read error. The rearrangement uses TRBV19 and TRBJ1-5, with D unclear. Germline V CDR1 and CDR2: LNHDA, SQIVND (reference sequence). The CDR3 loop spans 15 amino acids. V lost 2 bases to trimming and J lost 0 bases, with 8 bases between them. The DNA of the CDR3 is TGTGCCAGTAGTATAAGACGGTATAGCAATCAGCCCCAGCATTTT. This encodes CASSIRRYSNQPQHF.

This clonotype was recorded many times. V and J are TRBV9 and TRBJ2-5; D tentatively reads TRBD1 or TRBD2 (6 bases each). Germline V gene data show CDR1 as SGDLS and CDR2 as YYNGEE. The V gene lost 0 bases and the J gene lost 2 bases, with 17 bases spanning the gap. The CDR3 is 17 amino acids. DNA for the CDR3: TGTGCCAGCAGCGTAGGTATGGGGGGCGGGGTTCAAGAGACCCAGTACTTC. This codes for CASSVGMGGGVQETQYF.

This clonotype was seen repeatedly, ten times or more. The chain joins TRBV6-5 to TRBJ2-1, with TRBD2 as a possible D gene (7 bases). V shed 5 bases and J shed 6 bases, with 14 bases lying between them. Germline CDR1 is MNHEY and CDR2 is SVGAGI. The CDR3 has 14 residues. The CDR3 loop is CASSTGGQSNEQFF. The CDR3 DNA reads as TGTGCCAGCAGTACGGGGGGACAAAGCAATGAGCAGTTCTTC.

This clonotype occurred many times. This rearrangement joins TRBV19 to TRBJ2-1; D is ambiguous. This CDR3 spans 15 amino acids. V was shortened by 1 base and J by 8 bases, with 15 bases between the two germline ends. Germline assignment: CDR1 LNHDA and CDR2 SQIVND (reference sequence). The CDR3 DNA follows: TGTGCCAGTAGTATAGTCTCGTCCCCTTCGGATGAGCAGTTCTTC. This codes for CASSIVSSPSDEQFF.

This clonotype has at least ten counts. This chain links TRBV4-1 with TRBJ1-5; D is unclear. V lost 0 bases to trimming and J lost 4 bases, with 10 bases between them. From germline, CDR1 is MGHRA and CDR2 YSYEKL. The CDR3 extends over 15 amino acids. The CDR3 DNA is TGCGCCAGCAGCCAAGATATCAGCTCTAATCAGCCCCAGCATTTT. Translating it yields CASSQDISSNQPQHF.